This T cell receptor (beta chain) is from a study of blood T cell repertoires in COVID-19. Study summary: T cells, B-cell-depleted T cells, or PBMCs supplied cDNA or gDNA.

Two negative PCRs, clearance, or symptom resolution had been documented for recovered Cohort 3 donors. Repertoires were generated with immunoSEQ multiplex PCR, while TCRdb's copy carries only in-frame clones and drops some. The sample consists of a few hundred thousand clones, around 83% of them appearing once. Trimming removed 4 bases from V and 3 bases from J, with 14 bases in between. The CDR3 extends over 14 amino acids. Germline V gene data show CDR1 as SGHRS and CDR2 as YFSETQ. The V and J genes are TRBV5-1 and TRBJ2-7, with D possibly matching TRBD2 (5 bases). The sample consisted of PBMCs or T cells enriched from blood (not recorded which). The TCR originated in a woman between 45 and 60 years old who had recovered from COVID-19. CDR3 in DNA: TGCGCCAGCAGCCCGGGGTACATAGGCTACGAGCAGTACTTC. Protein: CASSPGYIGYEQYF.